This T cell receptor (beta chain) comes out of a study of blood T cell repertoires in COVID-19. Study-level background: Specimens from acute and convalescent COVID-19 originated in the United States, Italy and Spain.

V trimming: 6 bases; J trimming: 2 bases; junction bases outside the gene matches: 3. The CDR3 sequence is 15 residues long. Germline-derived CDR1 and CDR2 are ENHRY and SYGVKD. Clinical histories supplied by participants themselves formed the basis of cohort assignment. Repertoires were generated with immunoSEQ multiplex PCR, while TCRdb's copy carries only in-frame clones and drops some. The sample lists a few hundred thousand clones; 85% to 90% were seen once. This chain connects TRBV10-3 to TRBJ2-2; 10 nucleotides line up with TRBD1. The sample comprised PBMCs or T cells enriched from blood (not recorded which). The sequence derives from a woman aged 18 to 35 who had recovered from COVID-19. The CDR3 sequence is CAISLTGGNTGELFF. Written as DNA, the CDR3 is TGTGCCATCAGCCTGACAGGGGGCAACACCGGGGAGCTGTTTTTT.